The 18 T cell receptor beta chains in this list originate from one sample, sequenced in a study of T cell repertoires in cytomegalovirus infection. TCRdb reprocessed the reads via MiXCR and lists one record per CDR3 protein. The repertoire holds 740,000 or so distinct CDR3 sequences, with 35% to 45% as singletons. The sample was PBMCs. These receptors were taken from a human donor in good health (CMV status not recorded). Some clones in this sample may be carry-over from other donors' samples.

As DNA, the CDR3 is TGCGCCAGCAGCTTTGGAGGGGGCACGACCGGGGAGCTGTTTTTT. Its translation: CASSFGGGTTGELFF. The chain carries TRBV5-1 and TRBJ2-2; the D gene is possibly TRBD1 (7 bases). This CDR3 spans 15 amino acids. CDR1 SGHRS and CDR2 YFSETQ come from the germline V gene. The V gene lost 2 bases and the J gene lost 5 bases, with 13 bases spanning the gap.

The chain carries TRBV7-9 and TRBJ2-7; 7 bases map to TRBD2. Germline V CDR1 and CDR2: SEHNR, FQNEAQ (reference sequence). This CDR3 is 18 amino acids long. After removal of 4 bases from V and 3 bases from J, the junction contained 18 bases not matched to a gene. The CDR3 nucleotides are TGTGCCAGCAGCTCGCCGTGGGGGAGGGCGAACATGGGCTACGAGCAGTACTTC. Amino acids: CASSSPWGRANMGYEQYF.

The chain couples TRBV7-2 to TRBJ2-1; 7 bases line up with TRBD2. The germline V gene encodes CDR1 SGHTA and CDR2 FQGNSA. This CDR3 region has 15 residues. Trimming removed 1 base from V and 9 bases from J; junction bases left unmatched: 9. CDR3 nucleotides: TGTGCCAGCAGCTTAGTAGCGGGCCCGTTGAGTGAGCAGTTCTTC. The encoded protein is CASSLVAGPLSEQFF. The variable domain in full, completed from reference TRBV7-2 and TRBJ2-1, reads GAGVSQSPSNKVTEKGKDVELRCDPISGHTALYWYRQSLGQGLEFLIYFQGNSAPDKSGLPSDRFSAERTGGSVSTLTIQRTQQEDSAVYLCASSLVAGPLSEQFFGPGTRLTVL.

The table lists this clonotype with a few counts. The rearrangement joins TRBV7-2 to TRBJ1-3; D remains ambiguous. V gave up 0 bases and J gave up 2 bases, with 8 bases separating them. Germline V gene lookup returns CDR1 SGHTA and CDR2 FQGNSA. The CDR3 is made up of 15 amino acids. The CDR3 protein is CASSLAGPAGNTIYF. CDR3 sequence (DNA): TGTGCCAGCAGCTTAGCCGGACCCGCTGGAAACACCATATATTTT.

This clonotype was seen more than once but under ten times. V usage is TRBV15 and J usage is TRBJ2-1, with 10 bases that match TRBD2. With 0 bases clipped from V and 4 bases from J, the junction kept 9 bases outside the gene matches. Germline values: CDR1 LNHNV, CDR2 YYDKDF (reference sequence). The CDR3 sequence is 18 residues long. The CDR3 region has the DNA TGTGCCACCAGCAGAGAGCCCCCCCGGACTAGCGGTTACAATGAGCAGTTCTTC. This gives the protein CATSREPPRTSGYNEQFF.

The genes are TRBV14 and TRBJ2-1; D gene uncertain. The CDR3 consists of 13 residues. Germline V gene data show CDR1 as SGHDN and CDR2 as FVKESK. The V gene lost 3 bases and the J gene lost 3 bases, with 6 bases spanning the gap. The DNA of the CDR3 is TGTGCCAGCAGCCAGGCGAGCTACAATGAGCAGTTCTTC. Amino acids: CASSQASYNEQFF.

This clonotype came up a few times. The chain links TRBV7-9 to TRBJ2-3, with D uncertain. The V end lost 2 bases, the J end lost 5 bases, and 8 bases lay between the germline ends. This CDR3 has 13 amino acids. The germline V gene encodes CDR1 SEHNR and CDR2 FQNEAQ (reference sequence). CDR3 DNA sequence: TGTGCCAGCAGCTTAAGGATGGGAGATACGCAGTATTTT. Its protein product is CASSLRMGDTQYF. The full variable domain, rest sourced from reference TRBV7-9 and TRBJ2-3, is DTGVSQNPRHKITKRGQNVTFRCDPISEHNRLYWYRQTLGQGPEFLTYFQNEAQLEKSRLLSDRFSAERPKGSFSTLEIQRTEQGDSAMYLCASSLRMGDTQYFGPGTRLTVL.

The table lists this clonotype with a few counts. J is TRBJ2-7 and V is TRBV7-2; D is ambiguous. The germline V gene has CDR1 SGHTA and CDR2 FQGNSA. The CDR3 is made up of 12 amino acids. V was trimmed by 4 bases and J by 3 bases, leaving 7 bases between them. The CDR3 loop is CASSSQLYEQYF. The CDR3 coding sequence is TGTGCCAGCAGCTCCCAACTCTACGAGCAGTACTTC.

The chain joins TRBV20-1 to TRBJ1-4, with a possible D match to TRBD1 (6 bases). V lost 0 bases and J 8 bases, leaving 16 bases between the germline ends. Germline loops: CDR1 DFQATT, CDR2 SNEGSKA (reference sequence). The CDR3 has 15 residues. CDR3: CSARDPGATQEKLFF. The CDR3 nucleotides read TGCAGTGCTAGAGATCCAGGGGCGACTCAGGAAAAACTGTTTTTT.

The V gene is TRBV6-5, the J gene TRBJ2-7; 8 bases fit TRBD2. Germline V lookup: CDR1 MNHEY, CDR2 SVGAGI. This CDR3 comprises 14 residues. Trimming at V came to 7 bases and at J to 6 bases, leaving 11 bases not matched to a gene. DNA for the CDR3: TGTGCCAGCATCCCGGGGGGGGGCCGGGGCGAGCAGTACTTC. Translation gives CASIPGGGRGEQYF.

Comment on this clonotype: A junction end diverges from the germline sequence, so it may reflect a read error. This sequence joins TRBV7-9 and TRBJ2-1; no firm D call. The CDR3 has 11 residues. Germline CDR1 SEHNR, CDR2 FQNEAQ (reference sequence). As DNA, the CDR3 is TGTGCCAGCAGCTTATCGGATGAGCCGGTCTTC. This encodes CASSLSDEPVF. The variable domain in full, with the rest retrieved from reference TRBV7-9 and TRBJ2-1, is DTGVSQNPRHKITKRGQNVTFRCDPISEHNRLYWYRQTLGQGPEFLTYFQNEAQLEKSRLLSDRFSAERPKGSFSTLEIQRTEQGDSAMYLCASSLSDEPVFGPGTRLTVL.

A note on this clonotype: In this CDR3 the conserved last residue, phenylalanine or tryptophan, is missing, so a read error is likely. The V call is TRBV12-3 or TRBV12-4, the J call TRBJ1-5; tentatively, D is TRBD1 (6 bases). There are 15 residues in the CDR3. V lost 7 bases and J 4 bases, leaving 17 bases between the germline ends. CDR3 residues: CASKLGGGLNQPQHV. The CDR3 bases are TGTGCCAGCAAATTAGGGGGGGGCTTGAATCAGCCCCAGCATGTT.

The chain joins TRBV3-1 to TRBJ2-3; TRBD2 might be the D (6 bases). The CDR3 runs 17 residues. Germline CDR1 is LGHDT and CDR2 is YNNKEL (reference sequence). V shed 3 bases and J shed 1 base, with 17 bases lying between them. CDR3 DNA: TGTGCCAGCAGCCAGGAACTGGGGACTCGACGCACAGATACGCAGTATTTT. It specifies CASSQELGTRRTDTQYF.

The V gene is TRBV7-1, the J gene TRBJ1-5; the D gene is possibly TRBD1 (5 bases). TRBV7-1 has ORF status, its function being uncertain. V shed 6 bases and J shed 5 bases, with 11 bases lying between them. The length of the CDR3 is 13 residues. This CDR3 reads CASSNRGDQPQHF. CDR3 nucleotides: TGTGCCAGCAGTAATCGGGGGGATCAGCCCCAGCATTTT.

Here the CDR3 reads CASSQEGRGGPNSNQPQHF. The CDR3, as DNA: TGCGCCAGCAGCCAAGAAGGTAGGGGGGGTCCTAATAGCAATCAGCCCCAGCATTTT. This chain connects TRBV4-3 to TRBJ1-5; tentatively, D is TRBD1 (6 bases). The CDR3 length is 19 residues. Trimming took off 0 bases at V and 0 bases at J, with 18 bases between the two ends. Germline CDR1 reads LGHNA; CDR2 reads YSLEER.

This clonotype was observed many times. The chain is built from TRBV11-2 and TRBJ2-1, with 12 bases matching TRBD2. Germline V lookup: CDR1 SGHAT, CDR2 FQNNGV. This CDR3 is built from 16 residues. V trimming: 5 bases; J trimming: 5 bases; junction bases outside the gene matches: 7. The CDR3 nucleotides are TGTGCCAGCAGCCGCGGACTAGCGGGGCGAAACAATGAGCAGTTCTTC. Encoded protein: CASSRGLAGRNNEQFF.

The sample holds a few counts of this clonotype. The chain is built from TRBV6-1 and TRBJ2-3; D is uncertain. CDR3 length: 15 residues. V was pared by 0 bases and J by 2 bases, with 9 bases between. Germline assignment: CDR1 MNHNS and CDR2 SASEGT. The CDR3 sequence is CASSEAARVTDTQYF. CDR3 coding DNA: TGTGCCAGCAGTGAAGCGGCCCGGGTCACAGATACGCAGTATTTT.

This chain joins TRBV20-1 and TRBJ1-6; a possible D gene is TRBD1 (5 bases). This CDR3 is 14 amino acids long. The germline V gene encodes CDR1 DFQATT and CDR2 SNEGSKA (reference sequence). Trimming shortened V by 1 base and J by 10 bases, and 14 bases separated the two germline ends. CDR3 region: CSARGGQGRSPLHF. The CDR3 coding sequence is TGCAGTGCTAGAGGCGGGCAGGGCCGATCACCCCTCCACTTT.